This T cell receptor (beta chain) was identified in a study of blood T cell repertoires in COVID-19. Turning to the study itself: The United States, Italy and Spain supplied acute and convalescent COVID-19 samples. T cells, B-cell-depleted T cells, or PBMCs supplied cDNA or gDNA.

In the authors' methods: Cell counts per sample came from amplifying reference gene primers. This table comes from immunoSEQ multiplex PCR, and its TCRdb copy is limited to in-frame clones, with some not included. V, J and clone size are taken as reported in that table, and D and trimming were inferred from the DNA itself. Of 45,000 to 50,000 clones in the sample, 83% were seen once. In germline, CDR1 is KGHDR, CDR2 SFDVKD. V lost 2 bases and J lost 3; bases outside the gene matches: 5. The CDR3 is made up of 15 amino acids. This sequence was found in an elderly man in a cohort sampled during active COVID-19. Sequencing was carried out using peripheral blood. The V gene is TRBV24-1, the J gene TRBJ1-1, with 7 nucleotides matching TRBD1. The DNA for the CDR3 is TGTGCCACCAGTGATTCGCGGCAGGGGGACACTGAAGCTTTCTTT. Translation: CATSDSRQGDTEAFF.